This TCR beta chain was profiled in a study of identical twins (dated by TCRdb to the mid-2010s). In the study overall: To test whether fetal clonotypes persist, this study deep-sequenced TCR alpha and beta repertoires from monozygotic twins, from unrelated adults of various ages, and from cord blood. To rule out contamination, the twin experiments were replicated at different times with different library preparation protocols.

Libraries were made using 5' RACE. TCRdb lists the instrument as Illumina HiSeq 2000. Template switching introduced a universal primer binding site; the final cDNA contained a unique molecular identifier, enabling accurate counting of TCR cDNA molecules. Specific primers in the conserved constant-segment region were used to synthesize first-strand cDNA for TCR alpha and beta chains. To control for contamination, each cDNA library was double barcoded with a SMART-Mk sample barcode plus Illumina barcodes. TruSeq adapter sequences and Illumina sample barcodes were added in two successive PCR steps. TCR alpha and beta cDNA libraries were sequenced on the Illumina HiSeq platform with custom primers. Processing in the source paper ran as follows. Unique molecular identifiers were extracted from raw reads with MiGEC, and CDR3 positions were determined with MiXCR. Recombination models were inferred per individual with the repgenHMM and IGoR tools using an EM algorithm. The analysis of shared clonotypes was done with the tcR package in R, with sharing normalized by the product of cloneset sizes. To study raw recombination free of thymic and clonal selection effects, out-of-frame nonproductive sequences were analyzed. TCRdb redid the processing of the public reads, applying fastp at Q25 and MiXCR, and retained in-frame beta chains. Duplicate CDR3 protein sequences are folded into a single record with the most common DNA and genes. None of the V and J calls come from the authors' own analysis; TCRdb made them. Recorded for this sample are 450,000 to 650,000 distinct CDR3 sequences; 13% to 15% of them occurred a single time. The ten most abundant clones make up 0.44% of the sample.

CDR1 and CDR2 are drawn from the germline V gene (reference sequence): MNHEY, SMNVEV. Between the V and J ends, shortened by 1 base and 5 bases respectively, the junction contains 11 bases. The CDR3 numbers 14 residues from cysteine through phenylalanine. The entry retains the CDR3 DNA only, 42 bases that are in frame from base 1. Every donor was a healthy Caucasian. The twin cohort comprised three pairs of female monozygotic twins, all aged about 18 to 29 years. Positive isolation kits from Invitrogen were used to isolate CD4+ and CD8+ T cell populations. Overall results and qualifications from the work: Compared with coincidental sharing between unrelated individuals, an excess of low generation-probability sequences was observed among out-of-frame TCR alpha sequences shared between twins. Because the same donors could not be followed over many years, conclusions were based on cross-sectional statistical analysis. Excess twin sharing in beta out-of-frame sequences was weaker because fewer shared sequences lowered the signal-to-noise ratio. Recombination models systematically underestimated out-of-frame TCR alpha sharing in monozygotic twins but agreed with sharing between unrelated individuals. Zero-insertion analyses could be partly confounded by invariant T cells such as MAIT and iNKT, although diverse VJ usage argued against such confounding for most clonotypes. Abundant cord blood beta clonotypes had fewer insertions, young adult naive repertoires showed a similar but weaker trend, and memory repertoires showed no such trend.

This clonotype was seen more than once but under ten times. The clone's antigen remains unknown. Base qualities are not recorded, but no much larger clone differs from it by a single base. These data were likewise used in another study, on yellow fever vaccine responses in identical twins. The second investigation adds: The T cell response to vaccination in identical twins was reported by the authors to appear partly convergent and partly personalized. In the study, vaccine-responding T cell clones were precisely tracked in identical twins.

The chain couples TRBV27 to TRBJ1-1; the D gene cannot be resolved reliably. The sample consisted of CD4+ T cells sorted from blood. The origin of this receptor is a woman younger than 30 in good health. The sequence in DNA is TGTGCCAGCAGTTTATACAGTTCTCGGACTGAAGCTTTCTTT. It codes for CASSLYSSRTEAFF.